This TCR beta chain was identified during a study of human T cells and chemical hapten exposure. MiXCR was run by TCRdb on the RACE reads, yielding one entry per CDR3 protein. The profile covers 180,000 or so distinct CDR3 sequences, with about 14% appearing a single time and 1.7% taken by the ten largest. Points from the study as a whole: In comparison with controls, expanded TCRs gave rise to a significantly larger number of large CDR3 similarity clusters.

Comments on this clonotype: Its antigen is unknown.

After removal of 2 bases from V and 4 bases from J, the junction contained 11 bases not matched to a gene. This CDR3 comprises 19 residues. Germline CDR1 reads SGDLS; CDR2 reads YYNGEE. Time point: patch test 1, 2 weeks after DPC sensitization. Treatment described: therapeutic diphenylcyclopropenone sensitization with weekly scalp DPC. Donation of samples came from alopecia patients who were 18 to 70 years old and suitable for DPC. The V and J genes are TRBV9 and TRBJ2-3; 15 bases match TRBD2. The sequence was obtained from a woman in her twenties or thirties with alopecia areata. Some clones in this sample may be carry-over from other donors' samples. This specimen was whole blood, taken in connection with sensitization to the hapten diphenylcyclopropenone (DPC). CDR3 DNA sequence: TGTGCCAGCAGCGTCAGCAAAGGACTAGCGGGGGGGCCAGCAGATACGCAGTATTTT. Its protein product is CASSVSKGLAGGPADTQYF.